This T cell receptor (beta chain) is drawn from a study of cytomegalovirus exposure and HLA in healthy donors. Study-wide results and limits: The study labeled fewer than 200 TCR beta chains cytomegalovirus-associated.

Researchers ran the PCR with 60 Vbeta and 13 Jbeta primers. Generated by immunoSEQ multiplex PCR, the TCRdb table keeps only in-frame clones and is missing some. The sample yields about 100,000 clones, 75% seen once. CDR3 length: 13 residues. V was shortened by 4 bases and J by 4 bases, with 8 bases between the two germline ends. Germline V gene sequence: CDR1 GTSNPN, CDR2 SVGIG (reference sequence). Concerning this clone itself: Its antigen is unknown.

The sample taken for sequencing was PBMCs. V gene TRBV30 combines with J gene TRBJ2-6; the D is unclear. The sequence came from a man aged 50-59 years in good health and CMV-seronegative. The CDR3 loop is CAWTSNGANVLTF. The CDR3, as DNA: TGTGCCTGGACTTCTAACGGGGCCAACGTCCTGACTTTC.